The source of this T cell receptor beta chain is a study of technical replicates of blood from several donors. Repertoires were generated with immunoSEQ multiplex PCR, while TCRdb's copy carries only in-frame clones and drops some. The sample records roughly 72,000 clones, around 96% being singletons. Germline V lookup: CDR1 SGHNT, CDR2 YYREEE (reference sequence). This CDR3 spans 15 amino acids. The V segment lost 3 bases and the J segment 5 bases; nucleotides outside the gene matches: 3. The V call is TRBV5-4, the J call TRBJ2-1, with 12 bases identical to TRBD2. Material: T cells isolated from PBMCs. This TCR was recovered from a human donor in good health. The chain's CDR3 is CASSSGTSGHNEQFF. Here the CDR3 DNA reads TGTGCCAGCAGCTCCGGGACTAGCGGGCACAATGAGCAGTTCTTC.